What follows describes a single TCR beta chain. This sample is part of a study of blood T cell repertoires in COVID-19. On the study more broadly: Italy, Spain and the United States were the sources of the convalescent and acute COVID-19 samples. In each case, the material was cDNA or gDNA derived from T cells, B-cell-depleted T cells, or PBMCs.

In the study's own analysis: Reference gene primer amplification gave estimated nucleated cell counts. Assay used: immunoSEQ multiplex PCR; TCRdb lists only in-frame clones, some missing. That table furnishes V, J and clone size, whereas the DNA furnished D and trimming. The sample shows about 88,000 clones, more than 90% of them seen only once. Material: peripheral blood. The sequence was obtained from a man aged 60-69 years with acute or convalescent COVID-19.

The CDR3 is CASSQDSSQAVRAFF. The CDR3 DNA follows: TGCGCCAGCAGCCAAGATAGTTCCCAAGCGGTAAGAGCTTTCTTT. The chain uses TRBV4-1 and TRBJ1-1; D remains unclear. The CDR3 consists of 15 residues. Looked up from germline, CDR1 is MGHRA and CDR2 is YSYEKL. V lost 0 bases to trimming and J lost 10 bases, with 18 bases between them.